This TCR beta chain came from a study of response to subunit inactivated influenza vaccine. TCRdb redid the calling of the RT-PCR reads with MiXCR, one entry per CDR3 protein. This sample has 610,000 or so distinct CDR3 sequences, with around 15% found just once. The CDR3 has 16 amino acids. The V gene end was trimmed by 4 bases and the J gene end by 4 bases; junction bases not matched to a gene: 9. Germline assignment: CDR1 SGHRS and CDR2 YFSETQ. This TCR was sampled from a man in his fifties who received an inactivated influenza vaccine. This chain joins TRBV5-1 and TRBJ2-2; 8 bases map to TRBD1. The sample was PBMCs from blood, taken about 13 days after vaccination. This chain's CDR3 is CASSPEGQVPTGELFF. The CDR3, as DNA: TGCGCCAGCAGCCCGGAGGGACAGGTTCCCACCGGGGAGCTGTTTTTT.